Below, 20 T cell receptor beta chains from the same sample are listed, as sequenced in a study of cytomegalovirus exposure and HLA in healthy donors. The PCR was carried out with 60 Vbeta primers and 13 Jbeta primers. The assay was immunoSEQ multiplex PCR, and TCRdb's table has in-frame clones only and misses some. The profile shows over 150,000 clones, roughly 86% of them singletons. The sequenced sample was PBMCs. The receptors here all came from a girl aged 10 to 17 in good health and CMV-seropositive.

This clone was detected only a few times. The chain combines TRBV18 with TRBJ1-2; TRBD1 matches at 7 bases. Germline CDR1 KGHSH, CDR2 LQKENI. J gave up 4 bases and V 3 bases, and 11 bases lay outside the gene matches. This CDR3 spans 16 amino acids. CDR3 sequence reads: CASSPTGAGGSYGYTF. The CDR3 nucleotides are TGTGCCAGCTCACCCACAGGGGCTGGCGGTAGCTATGGCTACACCTTC.

This chain joins TRBV4-1 and TRBJ1-2; 8 nucleotides match TRBD1. Per germline, CDR1 MGHRA and CDR2 YSYEKL. This CDR3 is built from 13 residues. V was pared by 4 bases and J by 7 bases, with 5 bases of the junction left unmatched. Here the CDR3 DNA reads TGCGCCAGCAGCCCGGGACAGGCGGGTGGCTACACCTTC. Translation gives CASSPGQAGGYTF.

The chain is built from TRBV18 and TRBJ1-1, with 10 bases fitting TRBD1. The trim removed 4 bases at V and 5 bases at J, leaving 4 bases unmatched. Per germline, CDR1 KGHSH and CDR2 LQKENI. There are 14 residues in the CDR3. Here the CDR3 reads CASSQGQGRTEAFF. The CDR3 DNA follows: TGTGCCAGCTCACAGGGACAGGGGAGGACTGAAGCTTTCTTT.

The gene calls are TRBV5-6 and TRBJ1-6; no clear D. Germline assignment: CDR1 SGHDT and CDR2 YYEEEE. With 1 base removed from V and 10 bases from J, the gap between germline ends came to 9 bases. CDR3 length: 13 amino acids. The CDR3 DNA follows: TGTGCCAGCAGCTTGTACGAGGGCTCACCCCTCCACTTT. Protein sequence: CASSLYEGSPLHF.

This chain joins TRBV6-5 and TRBJ1-2, with D possibly matching TRBD1 (5 bases). The CDR3 sequence is 15 residues long. Germline CDR1 MNHEY, CDR2 SVGAGI. Trimming took off 0 bases at V and 5 bases at J, with 13 bases between the two ends. This CDR3 reads CASSYSAGGTYGYTF. CDR3 nucleotide sequence: TGTGCCAGCAGTTACTCGGCCGGGGGGACTTATGGCTACACCTTC.

The chain links TRBV7-8 to TRBJ1-3, with unresolved D. CDR1 and CDR2 from the germline V gene are SGHVS and FQNEAQ. The CDR3 totals 18 residues. V shed 2 bases and J shed 1 base, with 18 bases lying between them. The CDR3 nucleotides read TGTGCCAGCAGCTTAACGTGGGTGAGGAGGGCTTCTGGAAACACCATATATTTT. Translating gives CASSLTWVRRASGNTIYF.

The count of this clone is one. This chain connects TRBV18 to TRBJ1-4; D gene uncertain. Trimming removed 2 bases at V and 7 bases at J, with 8 bases between. This CDR3 region has 13 residues. Germline values: CDR1 KGHSH, CDR2 LQKENI. The CDR3 protein is CASSPDFLEKLFF. CDR3 DNA sequence: TGTGCCAGCTCACCAGACTTTCTTGAAAAACTGTTTTTT.

The CDR3 DNA reads TGTGCCAGCAGTTCCATCCCCGACAGGGTGAACACTGAAGCTTTCTTT. It yields the protein CASSSIPDRVNTEAFF. V is TRBV28 and J is TRBJ1-1, with TRBD1 matching over 7 bases. The V gene's germline CDR1 is MDHEN and CDR2 SYDVKM. V trimming: 4 bases; J trimming: 0 bases; junction bases outside the gene matches: 8. The CDR3 has 16 amino acids.

This clone showed up just once. The chain employs TRBV5-1 and TRBJ2-7, with 8 bases fitting TRBD1. J lost 10 bases, V lost 0 bases, and 6 bases had no gene match. From germline, CDR1 is SGHRS and CDR2 YFSETQ. The CDR3 contains 13 residues. CDR3: CASSLGLTGEQYF. The CDR3 nucleotides are TGCGCCAGCAGCTTGGGACTGACAGGGGAACAGTACTTC.

The chain is built from TRBV6-1 and TRBJ2-7, with a possible D match to TRBD2 (5 bases). With 7 bases removed from V and 12 bases from J, the gap between germline ends came to 16 bases. Germline lookup yields CDR1 MNHNS and CDR2 SASEGT. This CDR3 has 11 residues. CDR3 residues: CASIGPRRSYF. The CDR3, as DNA: TGTGCCAGCATTGGCCCTAGGAGGTCGTACTTC.

The V call is TRBV30, the J call TRBJ2-7; no definite D call. This CDR3 contains 11 residues. With 5 bases removed from V and 0 bases from J, the gap between germline ends came to 5 bases. CDR1 and CDR2 (germline): GTSNPN, SVGIG (reference sequence). The CDR3 region has the DNA TGTGCCTGGTCGGGCTCCTACGAGCAGTACTTC. This gives the protein CAWSGSYEQYF.

The J gene is TRBJ2-1, the V gene TRBV5-1; maybe TRBD2 (5 bases). There are 14 residues in the CDR3. Germline CDR1 is SGHRS and CDR2 is YFSETQ. V lost 4 bases to trimming and J lost 6 bases, with 14 bases between them. CDR3 residues: CASSPLPSSNEQFF. Here the CDR3 DNA reads TGCGCCAGCAGCCCCCTCCCTAGCTCCAATGAGCAGTTCTTC. Full variable domain (rest looked up from reference TRBV5-1 and TRBJ2-1): KAGVTQTPRYLIKTRGQQVTLSCSPISGHRSVSWYQQTPGQGLQFLFEYFSETQRNKGNFPGRFSGRQFSNSRSEMNVSTLELGDSALYLCASSPLPSSNEQFFGPGTRLTVL.

J is TRBJ2-7 and V is TRBV5-5, with TRBD2 as a possible D gene (5 bases). Germline values: CDR1 SGHKS, CDR2 YYEKEE (reference sequence). Trimming stripped 2 bases from V and 4 bases from J, with 7 bases between. CDR3 length equals 12 residues. CDR3 DNA sequence: TGTGCCAGCAGCTTCGGCGGGTACGAGCAGTACTTC. It encodes CASSFGGYEQYF.

This chain connects TRBV11-2 to TRBJ2-2; no clear D gene. The germline V gene has CDR1 SGHAT and CDR2 FQNNGV. The V and J ends lost 2 bases and 3 bases respectively, with 7 bases between them. CDR3 size: 14 residues. CDR3 sequence: CASSLWADTGELFF. The CDR3 DNA reads TGTGCCAGCAGCTTATGGGCCGACACCGGGGAGCTGTTTTTT.

This clone showed up just a few times. V is TRBV9 and J is TRBJ2-1; TRBD2 matches at 14 bases. There are 17 residues in the CDR3. Germline V gives CDR1 SGDLS, CDR2 YYNGEE. The ends lost 4 bases at V and 5 bases at J; junction bases unmatched: 8. The CDR3 reads CASSTRLAGGKNNEQFF. In DNA form, the CDR3 reads TGTGCCAGCAGCACCCGACTAGCGGGGGGGAAGAACAATGAGCAGTTCTTC.

The J gene is TRBJ2-7, the V gene TRBV6-5; D is undetermined. Germline V CDR1 and CDR2: MNHEY, SVGAGI. The V and J ends lost 5 bases and 0 bases respectively, with 8 bases between them. The CDR3 is 13 residues long. The CDR3 here is CASSPPGSYEQYF. DNA for the CDR3: TGTGCCAGCAGTCCCCCGGGCTCCTACGAGCAGTACTTC.

The chain uses TRBV7-9 and TRBJ2-5, with a weak D call TRBD1 (5 bases). The J call may be in error: the DNA end matches TRBJ2-7 better. Germline V gene lookup returns CDR1 SEHNR and CDR2 FQNEAQ (reference sequence). This CDR3 region has 15 residues. The CDR3 is CASSNWGRISYEQYF. CDR3 coding DNA: TGTGCCAGCAGCAACTGGGGCCGTATCTCCTACGAGCAGTACTTC.

This chain joins TRBV7-9 and TRBJ2-3; tentatively, D is TRBD1 (6 bases). This CDR3 comprises 16 residues. V was cut by 1 base and J by 2 bases, with 13 bases left in between. The germline V gene encodes CDR1 SEHNR and CDR2 FQNEAQ (reference sequence). CDR3: CASSLVLGAPTDTQYF. The DNA of the CDR3 is TGTGCCAGCAGCTTAGTTCTGGGGGCGCCCACAGATACGCAGTATTTT.

The chain combines TRBV14 with TRBJ1-3; 7 bases are a match to TRBD1. The ends lost 6 bases at V and 0 bases at J; junction bases unmatched: 11. The germline V gene encodes CDR1 SGHDN and CDR2 FVKESK. This CDR3 has 17 amino acids. CDR3 in amino acids: CASSLTGQAFSGNTIYF. CDR3 DNA: TGTGCCAGCAGTCTAACCGGACAGGCCTTCTCTGGAAACACCATATATTTT.

V and J are TRBV18 and TRBJ2-2; D possibly corresponds to TRBD1 (5 bases). This CDR3 contains 17 residues. The germline V gene has CDR1 KGHSH and CDR2 LQKENI. Between the trimmed V and J ends, which lost 2 bases and 5 bases, there was a span of 18 bases. The CDR3 protein is CASSPSWAGLTTGELFF. The CDR3 DNA reads as TGTGCCAGCTCACCATCATGGGCAGGGCTCACGACCGGGGAGCTGTTTTTT. The full variable domain, in which reference TRBV18 and TRBJ2-2 provide the parts outside the CDR3, is NAGVMQNPRHLVRRRGQEARLRCSPMKGHSHVYWYRQLPEEGLKFMVYLQKENIIDESGMPKERFSAEFPKEGPSILRIQQVVRGDSAAYFCASSPSWAGLTTGELFFGEGSRLTVL.